This T cell receptor (beta chain) was profiled in a study of neurological immune-mediated disorders (dated by TCRdb to between 2018 and 2021). At the level of the whole study: The study compared peripheral blood TCR-beta repertoires of HTLV-I-associated myelopathy (HAM/TSP) patients, multiple sclerosis patients and healthy controls using UMI-based sequencing. The roughly 110 TCR-beta libraries covered PBMC samples along with longitudinal samples, technical triplicates, and paired sorted CD4+ and CD8+ T-cell subsets. Longitudinal HAM/TSP and healthy donors were sampled at 3 time-points each (about 3-40 month intervals). The cohort included approximately 68 subjects: about 14 with HAM/TSP, about 35 with multiple sclerosis, and roughly 20 healthy controls.

The sample's time point, from its label and the paper: longitudinal time-point 1 (baseline). Healthy controls were blood bank volunteers in Maryland, USA. Libraries from unsorted PBMCs were made from 2 million PBMCs kept in RNAlater at -80 degrees C until RNA extraction. PBMCs were separated from peripheral blood using Ficoll-Hypaque density gradient centrifugation and then cryopreserved in liquid nitrogen. Inclusive of the bounding cysteine and phenylalanine, the CDR3 is 12 residues long. Only CDR3 DNA remains: 36 bases, in frame from the first base. The CDR1 and CDR2 encoded by the germline V gene are SGHDN and FVKESK. V gives up 1 base and J gives up 5 bases, and the segment between their germline ends measures 5 bases. The paper's findings and limits, for the study overall: Across subjects, expanded clones never shared an identical CDR3 amino acid sequence, which suggests that the TCR-beta repertoires in every group were private. TCR clonal expansion was highest in HAM/TSP patients and lowest in MS patients, with MS patients falling below even healthy controls.

This clonotype has a count of ten or more. Its binding antigen is unknown. It has no much larger one-base neighbor in the sample; base qualities were not kept. cDNA synthesis used template-switch 5'RACE with a primer carrying a 10-nucleotide random unique molecular identifier tagging each TCR transcript. Every sequencing run covered 15-18 subjects and yielded more than 180 million TCR-beta sequences. The RNeasy kit was used for extraction of total RNA. The KAPA Real-time Library Amplification kit was used to amplify TCR-beta VDJ regions with primers for the TCR constant region and the 5'RACE anchor. Sample indexes and Illumina adaptors were added in a first PCR, after which library yield was increased in a second PCR. The roughly 650 bp TCR product was size-selected on a 2% E-gel SizeSelection system after Ampure bead purification. Before pooling, libraries had their quality checked on a Bioanalyzer, their concentration measured with Qubit, and their quantity determined with the Kapa Library Quantification kit. An Illumina HiSeq 2500 sequenced the libraries paired-end 2 x 150 bp. To increase sequence diversity, roughly 24-32% phiX was spiked into each library pool. Per the source publication's procedure: The quality-filtered reads were processed with the UMI-based MiGEC pipeline, whose error correction step removed more than 80% of the raw TCR sequences. VDJ genes were aligned to IMGT germline references, and clonotypes were defined by unique CDR3 amino acid sequence plus V-J genes. VDJtools evaluated clonal expansion, Shannon diversity and CDR3 relatedness (CalcPairwiseDistances, ClusterSamples); CLCbio workbench built phylogenetic trees. Using coefficient-of-variation modelling across technical triplicates, the study counted a clone as expanded if it had at least 8 unique UMIs. The raw public reads went through TCRdb reprocessing: fastp at Q25, MiXCR clone calling, in-frame beta chains kept. Rows are combined by CDR3 protein, so each entry shows the most common genes and DNA. The V and J calls reflect TCRdb's pipeline rather than the authors' work. The table for this sample lists approximately 46,000 distinct CDR3 sequences; less than 12% of them were counted only once. Clones ranked in the top ten supply 1.6% of the sample.

The sample was PBMCs. The chain joins TRBV14 to TRBJ1-2, with the D gene too uncertain to name. The receptor was derived from a middle-aged woman in good health. The nucleotides are TGTGCCAGCAGCCAAGGACCTTATGGCTACACCTTC. It specifies CASSQGPYGYTF.